The 22 T cell receptor beta chains below all came from one sample that was sequenced in a study of T cell responses to AZD1222 COVID-19 vaccine. Using immunoSEQ multiplex PCR, the repertoire was profiled, and TCRdb retains in-frame clones only, with some absent. Counted here are approximately 110,000 clones, roughly nine tenths occurring once; the ten biggest clones make up about two fifths. The source was peripheral blood, collected 28 days after the second AZD1222 dose. These receptors all stem from an adult who received the AZD1222 COVID-19 vaccine.

The chain couples TRBV9 to TRBJ2-2; TRBD2 agrees at 8 bases. Trimming cost V 4 bases and J 4 bases; bases outside gene matches: 6. Germline-derived CDR1 and CDR2 are SGDLS and YYNGEE. The CDR3 loop spans 15 amino acids. CDR3 in amino acids: CASSPTGRGTGELFF. CDR3 DNA sequence: TGTGCCAGCAGCCCCACCGGGAGGGGCACCGGGGAGCTGTTTTTT.

The chain recombines TRBV27 with TRBJ2-7; D ambiguous. This CDR3 has 13 amino acids. Germline lookup yields CDR1 MNHEY and CDR2 SMNVEV (reference sequence). Trimming left V 6 bases short and J 3 bases short, with 12 bases between. CDR3: CASSQTDHYEQYF. The CDR3 coding sequence is TGTGCCAGCAGCCAAACGGACCACTACGAGCAGTACTTC.

The CDR3 loop reads CAPDDPERTSSYEQYF. The CDR3 bases are TGCGCCCCCGATGACCCGGAACGGACGAGCTCCTACGAGCAGTACTTC. The chain has TRBV23-1 and TRBJ2-7; D not certain. TRBV23-1 is placed among ORFs of uncertain function. This CDR3 is 16 amino acids long. V lost 11 bases to trimming and J lost 0 bases, with 23 bases between them.

V is TRBV5-6 and J is TRBJ1-1, with no clear D. V lost 4 bases and J 9 bases, leaving 10 bases between the germline ends. CDR1 is SGHDT, CDR2 YYEEEE, per germline. The length of the CDR3 is 11 residues. The CDR3 here is CASSEGVKAFF. The CDR3 region has the DNA TGTGCCAGCAGCGAGGGAGTCAAAGCTTTCTTT.

The chain couples TRBV11-2 to TRBJ2-2; possibly TRBD1 or TRBD2 for D (5 bases each). The CDR3 runs 18 residues. The V end lost 5 bases, the J end lost 0 bases, and 19 bases lay between the germline ends. Germline V CDR1 and CDR2: SGHAT, FQNNGV. The CDR3, as DNA: TGTGCCAGCAGCCCCTTAAGGCTCGGGGCCCCGAACACCGGGGAGCTGTTTTTT. Translating gives CASSPLRLGAPNTGELFF.

The rearrangement uses TRBV27 and TRBJ2-7; TRBD1 agrees at 8 bases. This CDR3 contains 12 residues. After removal of 5 bases from V and 6 bases from J, the junction contained 3 bases not matched to a gene. CDR1 MNHEY and CDR2 SMNVEV come from the germline V gene (reference sequence). The DNA of the CDR3 is TGTGCCAGCAGTCGACAGGGGAGCGAGCAGTACTTC. Translated: CASSRQGSEQYF.

This chain links TRBV15 with TRBJ2-2, with TRBD2 matching 7 bases. Germline CDR1 is LNHNV and CDR2 is YYDKDF (reference sequence). CDR3 length: 15 residues. With 5 bases clipped from V and 0 bases from J, the junction kept 3 bases outside the gene matches. The CDR3 sequence: CATSPLAPNTGELFF. In nucleotides, the CDR3 is TGTGCCACCAGCCCACTAGCGCCGAACACCGGGGAGCTGTTTTTT.

The chain carries TRBV23-1 and TRBJ2-2; 8 bases are a match to TRBD2. TRBV23-1 is given ORF status, its function remaining uncertain. V lost 0 bases and J lost 0; bases outside the gene matches: 15. CDR3 length: 21 residues. The CDR3 region is CASSQSAGGLLDTTNTGELFF. In DNA form, the CDR3 reads TGCGCCAGCAGTCAATCGGCGGGGGGACTTCTGGACACTACGAACACCGGGGAGCTGTTTTTT.

Comments on this clone: Other nucleotide sequences in the sample specify the same CDR3. The rearrangement joins TRBV7-8 to TRBJ1-1; D perhaps matches TRBD1 (5 bases). CDR3 length: 13 residues. Between the trimmed V and J ends, which lost 4 bases and 1 base, there was a span of 7 bases. CDR1 and CDR2 (germline): SGHVS, FQNEAQ. CDR3: CASSSGGNTEAFF. Written as DNA, the CDR3 is TGTGCCAGCAGCTCGGGGGGGAACACTGAAGCTTTCTTT.

The chain links TRBV30 to TRBJ2-3; D unresolved. Germline values: CDR1 GTSNPN, CDR2 SVGIG (reference sequence). CDR3 size: 13 residues. V was trimmed by 1 base and J by 5 bases, leaving 10 bases between them. The CDR3: CAWSADMIDTQYF. The CDR3 region has the DNA TGTGCCTGGAGTGCTGACATGATAGATACGCAGTATTTT.

CDR3 DNA: TGCGCCAGCAGCTTCAAGACAGGGTCGGGGGGTGGCTACACCTTC. Its translation is CASSFKTGSGGGYTF. The V and J genes are TRBV5-1 and TRBJ1-2, with 7 bases identical to TRBD1. Germline V gene sequence: CDR1 SGHRS, CDR2 YFSETQ. With 2 bases clipped from V and 7 bases from J, the junction kept 11 bases outside the gene matches. The length of the CDR3 is 15 residues.

V is TRBV16 and J is TRBJ1-4; 8 nucleotides align to TRBD1. This CDR3 spans 15 amino acids. With V trimmed by 4 bases and J by 5 bases, 6 bases remained unmatched. The germline CDR1 and CDR2 sequences are KGHSY and FQNENV. This CDR3 reads CASSRSTGVNEKLFF. The CDR3 DNA sequence: TGTGCCAGCAGCCGATCGACAGGGGTGAATGAAAAACTGTTTTTT.

This chain uses TRBV7-6 with TRBJ1-4; 8 bases agree with TRBD1. The V segment lost 1 base and the J segment 14 bases; nucleotides outside the gene matches: 12. CDR1 is SGHVS and CDR2 is FNYEAQ in the germline V gene. The CDR3 consists of 15 residues. The CDR3 protein is CASSLGVGTGSGLFF. The CDR3 nucleotides read TGTGCCAGCAGCTTAGGAGTTGGGACAGGTAGTGGGCTGTTTTTT.

The rearrangement joins TRBV5-5 to TRBJ2-2, with no clear D. Between the trimmed V and J ends, which lost 2 bases and 0 bases, there was a span of 14 bases. Germline V lookup: CDR1 SGHKS, CDR2 YYEKEE (reference sequence). This CDR3 region has 17 residues. CDR3 coding DNA: TGTGCCAGCAGCTTATTGGTATACACCGCGAACACCGGGGAGCTGTTTTTT. Its protein is CASSLLVYTANTGELFF.

The J gene is TRBJ2-1, the V gene TRBV7-2, with D perhaps TRBD2 (6 bases). The CDR3 covers 15 residues. The V end lost 5 bases, the J end lost 3 bases, and 14 bases lay between the germline ends. Per germline, CDR1 SGHTA and CDR2 FQGNSA. DNA of the CDR3: TGTGCCAGCAGCCTTCTAGCGCTTAACTACAATGAGCAGTTCTTC. Translation: CASSLLALNYNEQFF.

Remarks on this clone: No conserved phenylalanine or tryptophan is present at the end of the CDR3, so a read error is the likely explanation. Because the CDR3's place on the DNA is in doubt, the DNA is left out and the CDR3 is given as listed by TCRdb. This chain connects TRBV1 to TRBJ2-7; the table's D call, TRBD2, has no DNA check behind it. TRBV1 is given as a pseudogene. 9 amino acids form the CDR3, both terminal residues included. The CDR3 loop reads CASSSPPQL.

The chain combines TRBV28 with TRBJ2-5, with D perhaps TRBD1 or TRBD2 (5 bases each). Trimming shortened V by 5 bases and J by 9 bases, and 16 bases separated the two germline ends. The CDR3 runs to 13 residues. Germline V gene lookup returns CDR1 MDHEN and CDR2 SYDVKM. CDR3 sequence reads: CASSRDVRGAQYF. The CDR3 nucleotides are TGTGCCAGCAGTCGGGACGTCCGTGGAGCCCAGTACTTC.

The chain joins TRBV7-8 to TRBJ2-7; perhaps TRBD2 as D (5 bases). V lost 1 base and J lost 3, with 10 bases in between. This CDR3 is 14 amino acids long. Germline V gives CDR1 SGHVS, CDR2 FQNEAQ. The CDR3 sequence: CASSLDGVGYEQYF. CDR3 nucleotide sequence: TGTGCCAGCAGCTTAGACGGGGTAGGCTACGAGCAGTACTTC.

The chain uses TRBV5-4 and TRBJ1-1; D is unclear. V lost 3 bases and J 1 base, leaving 13 bases between the germline ends. CDR1 and CDR2 (germline): SGHNT, YYREEE (reference sequence). CDR3 length: 15 residues. CDR3 loop: CASSSLDNRNTEAFF. The CDR3 DNA reads TGTGCCAGCAGCTCGTTGGATAACAGGAACACTGAAGCTTTCTTT. The whole variable domain, filled in from reference TRBV5-4 and TRBJ1-1, reads ETGVTQSPTHLIKTRGQQVTLRCSSQSGHNTVSWYQQALGQGPQFIFQYYREEENGRGNFPPRFSGLQFPNYSSELNVNALELDDSALYLCASSSLDNRNTEAFFGQGTRLTVV.

In its sample, this clone was seen a few times. The chain recombines TRBV3-1 (or the pseudogene TRBV3-2) with TRBJ2-1; 9 nucleotides line up with TRBD2. J lost 4 bases, V lost 4 bases, and 5 bases had no gene match. Looked up from germline, CDR1 is LGHDT and CDR2 is YNNKEL (reference sequence). The CDR3 spans 15 residues. The CDR3 here is CASSLTSGQYNEQFF. The CDR3 DNA follows: TGTGCCAGCAGCCTGACTAGCGGACAATACAATGAGCAGTTCTTC.

The V gene is TRBV12-5, the J gene TRBJ1-2; no reliable D call. CDR3 length equals 18 residues. Trimming cost V 0 bases and J 4 bases, with 21 bases left between them. Germline V gene data show CDR1 as LGHNT and CDR2 as FRNRAP. The CDR3 sequence is CASGLVLMFQAPTYGYTF. The CDR3 DNA reads as TGTGCTAGTGGTTTGGTTCTAATGTTTCAGGCACCGACCTATGGCTACACCTTC.

V is TRBV28 and J is TRBJ1-2, with TRBD1 matching over 7 bases. The CDR3 covers 15 residues. With 6 bases clipped from V and 2 bases from J, the junction kept 9 bases outside the gene matches. Germline values: CDR1 MDHEN, CDR2 SYDVKM. This CDR3 is CASSSRATGNYGYTF. CDR3 coding DNA: TGTGCCAGCAGCTCCAGGGCGACAGGGAACTATGGCTACACCTTC.